Here is one TCR beta chain with its context. The table lists this clonotype with a count of one. Its antigen remains unidentified. No base quality values were provided; no much bigger clone lies one nucleotide off. Weak support is all one read offers. The data belong to a study of blood T cells in healthy people across ages (dated by TCRdb to about 2015). Turning to the overall study: In model experiments, template switching captured about one uniquely barcoded TCR beta cDNA molecule for every two T cells. To track age-related changes in TCR beta repertoire diversity, the study relied on deep sequencing normalized with unique cDNA molecular identifiers. The donors were split into four age groups: young (average around 16 years), middle-aged (roughly 39), aged (more than 55) and long-lived (over 80). To avoid experimental bias, donors of different ages were distributed randomly across sequencing lanes. The study analyzed two additional independent replicas of 1 million unique cDNA reads from the same blood draw for two donors, one aged 18 to 30 and one aged 80 or older.

Library preparation used 5' RACE. For sequencing, an Illumina HiSeq 2500 was employed. A second about 7 to 12 cycle PCR used a sample-barcoded 5' primer and a J-beta primer mix. A template-switch 5' adaptor carrying 12 random nucleotides introduced a unique molecular identifier onto each TCR beta cDNA molecule. Each sample yielded at least 3 million CDR3-containing paired-end reads. First-strand cDNA synthesis was performed from all RNA using the Mint cDNA synthesis kit, with priming by a TRBC-specific oligonucleotide. Following uracil-DNA glycosylase treatment, all cDNA underwent a first 18-cycle PCR with the universal primers M1SS and BC2_uni_R. Turning to the authors' computational methods: Each sample was normalized by randomly selecting 1 million high-quality reads, each carrying a distinct molecular identifier. Reads sharing molecular identifiers were discarded rather than binned into consensus sequences. MiTCR, set to a Q25 quality threshold and the strictest error-elimination algorithm, was used for CDR3 identification, clonotype clustering and error correction. A nonparametric unseen species model with Euler transformation was used to estimate a lower bound on total TCR beta diversity. The raw public reads went through TCRdb reprocessing: fastp at Q25, MiXCR clone calling, in-frame beta chains kept. Each record represents a unique CDR3 protein, reported with the most common genes and DNA among its rows. Here the V and J calls rest on TCRdb's processing, not on the authors' analysis. The sample table shows 550,000 to 800,000 distinct CDR3 sequences, and 32% are seen once. The ten largest clones take up less than 20% of the sample.

V was cut back by 3 bases and J by 1 base, leaving a gap of 12 bases between them. The CDR1 and CDR2 encoded by the germline V gene are MDHEN and SYDVKM. CDR3 length: 15 amino acids, cysteine to phenylalanine. Of all the DNA, just the CDR3 is kept, 45 bases in frame from base 1. The donors were under 40 Caucasian individuals from Russia, aged roughly 6 to 100 years, who were systemically healthy. About 9.8 milliliters of peripheral blood were drawn from each donor into EDTA-treated Vacutainer tubes. Ficoll-Paque density-gradient centrifugation was used to isolate PBMCs, with at least 7 million per sample. Trizol reagent was used to extract total RNA from the PBMCs, yielding at least 5.5 micrograms per sample. The percentages of naive CD45RAhigh/CD27high T cells were determined by flow cytometry on a PBMC aliquot from every donor. General study outcomes and caveats: Compared with the aged group, the long-lived group had more naive CD4+ T cells, fewer expanded clones and increased TCR diversity, suggesting age selection. There was a strong correlation between observed TCR beta diversity and the percentage of naive T cells measured by flow cytometry. Donor CMV infection status was unknown, potentially confounding age-related changes in expanded clonotypes. Estimates of total diversity based on one million sequenced T cells were considered lower bounds and underestimates. Since profiling was done on bulk unsorted PBMCs, naive and antigen-experienced compartments could not be conclusively compared. As age increased, observed TCR beta diversity per million T cells dropped in a roughly linear way, and a significant reduction was already evident by age 40.

Here the chain combines TRBV28 and TRBJ1-1; the best D guess is TRBD1, with 5 bases matching. Sequenced sample: blood. This TCR came from a woman at least 80 years old in good health. Donor details come from another sample of the same person, matched by shared clones. The CDR3 has the sequence CASSFYGTRNTEAFF. The nucleotide sequence reads as follows: TGTGCCAGCAGTTTTTACGGGACCCGGAACACTGAAGCTTTCTTT.